The clone carrying this T cell receptor beta chain was picked up a small number of times. This sample is drawn from a study of response to subunit inactivated influenza vaccine. TCRdb reanalysed the RT-PCR reads using MiXCR and keeps one entry per CDR3 protein. The repertoire holds a few hundred thousand distinct CDR3 sequences, 22% seen once, with approximately 10% in the top ten. The receptor was derived from a man aged 45 to 75 who received an inactivated influenza vaccine. Sequenced here: PBMCs from blood, sampled less than 22 months after vaccination.

CDR3 in amino acids: CASSSSGGAYNEQFF. CDR3 nucleotides: TGCGCCAGCAGCTCTAGCGGGGGGGCCTACAATGAGCAGTTCTTC. The chain carries TRBV5-1 and TRBJ2-1, with 12 bases fitting TRBD2. Germline trimming cut 3 bases from V and 2 bases from J; bases unmatched to any gene: 0. The CDR3 sequence is 15 residues long. The germline V gene encodes CDR1 SGHRS and CDR2 YFSETQ.